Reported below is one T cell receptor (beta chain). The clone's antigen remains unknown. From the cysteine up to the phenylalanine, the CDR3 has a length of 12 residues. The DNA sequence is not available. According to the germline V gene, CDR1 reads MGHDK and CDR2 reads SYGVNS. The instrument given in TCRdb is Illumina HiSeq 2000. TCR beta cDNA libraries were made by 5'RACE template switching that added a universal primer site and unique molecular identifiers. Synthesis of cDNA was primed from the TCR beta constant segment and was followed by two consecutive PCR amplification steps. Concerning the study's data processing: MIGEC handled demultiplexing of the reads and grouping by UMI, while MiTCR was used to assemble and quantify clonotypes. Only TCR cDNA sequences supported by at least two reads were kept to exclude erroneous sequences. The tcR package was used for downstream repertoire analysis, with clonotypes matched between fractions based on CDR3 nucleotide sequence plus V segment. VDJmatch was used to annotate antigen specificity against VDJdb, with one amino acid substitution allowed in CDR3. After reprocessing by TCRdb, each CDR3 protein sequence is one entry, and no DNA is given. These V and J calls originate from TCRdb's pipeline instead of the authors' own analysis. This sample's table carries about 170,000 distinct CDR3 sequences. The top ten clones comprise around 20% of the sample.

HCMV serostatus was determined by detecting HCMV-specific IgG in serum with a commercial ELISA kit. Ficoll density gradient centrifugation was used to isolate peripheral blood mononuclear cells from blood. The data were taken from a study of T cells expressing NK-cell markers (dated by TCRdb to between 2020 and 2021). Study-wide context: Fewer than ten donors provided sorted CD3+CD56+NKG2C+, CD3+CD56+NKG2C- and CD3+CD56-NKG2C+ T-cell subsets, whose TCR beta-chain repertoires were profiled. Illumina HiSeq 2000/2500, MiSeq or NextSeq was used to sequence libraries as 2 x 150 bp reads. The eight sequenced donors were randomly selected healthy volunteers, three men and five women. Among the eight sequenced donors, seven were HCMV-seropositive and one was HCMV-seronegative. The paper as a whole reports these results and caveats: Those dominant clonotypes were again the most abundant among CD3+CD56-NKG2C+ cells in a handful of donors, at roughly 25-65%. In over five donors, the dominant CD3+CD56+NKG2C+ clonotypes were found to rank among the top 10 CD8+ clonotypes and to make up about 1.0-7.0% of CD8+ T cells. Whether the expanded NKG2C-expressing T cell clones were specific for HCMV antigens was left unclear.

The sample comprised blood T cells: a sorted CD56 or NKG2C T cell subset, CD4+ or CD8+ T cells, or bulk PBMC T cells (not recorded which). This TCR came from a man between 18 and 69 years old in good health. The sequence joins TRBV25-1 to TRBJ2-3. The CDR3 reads CASSKPPDTQYF.